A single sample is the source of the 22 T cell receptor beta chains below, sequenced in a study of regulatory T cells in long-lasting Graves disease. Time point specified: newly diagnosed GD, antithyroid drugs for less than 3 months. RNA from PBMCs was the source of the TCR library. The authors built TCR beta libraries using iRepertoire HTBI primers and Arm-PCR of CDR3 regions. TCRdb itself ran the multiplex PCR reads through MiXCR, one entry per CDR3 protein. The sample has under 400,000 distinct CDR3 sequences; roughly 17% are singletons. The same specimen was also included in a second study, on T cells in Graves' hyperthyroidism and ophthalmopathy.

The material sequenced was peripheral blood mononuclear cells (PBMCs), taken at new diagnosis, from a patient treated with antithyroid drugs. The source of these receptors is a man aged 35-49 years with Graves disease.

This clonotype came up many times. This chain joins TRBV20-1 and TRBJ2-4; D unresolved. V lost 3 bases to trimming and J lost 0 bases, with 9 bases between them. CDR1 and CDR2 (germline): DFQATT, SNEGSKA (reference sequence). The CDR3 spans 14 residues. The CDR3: CSASLGIAKNIQYF. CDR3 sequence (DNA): TGCAGTGCTAGCCTCGGTATAGCCAAAAACATTCAGTACTTC.

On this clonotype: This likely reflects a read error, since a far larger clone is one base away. This CDR3 is CASSLSGGALRYGQYF. The DNA of the CDR3 is TGTGCCAGCAGCTTATCGGGTGGGGCCCTCCGCTACGGGCAGTACTTC. The V and J genes are TRBV5-1 and TRBJ2-7, with D possibly matching TRBD1 (5 bases). The CDR3 contains 16 residues. Germline V gene lookup returns CDR1 SGHRS and CDR2 YFSETQ.

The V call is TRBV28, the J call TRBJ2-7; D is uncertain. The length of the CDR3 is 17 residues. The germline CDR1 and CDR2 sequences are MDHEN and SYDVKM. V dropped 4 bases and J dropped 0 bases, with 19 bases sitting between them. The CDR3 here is CASSSRVPKLSSYEQYF. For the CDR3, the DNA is TGTGCCAGCAGTTCCCGGGTCCCCAAACTTAGCTCCTACGAGCAGTACTTC. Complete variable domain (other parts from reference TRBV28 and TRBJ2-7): DVKVTQSSRYLVKRTGEKVFLECVQDMDHENMFWYRQDPGLGLRLIYFSYDVKMKEKGDIPEGYSVSREKKERFSLILESASTNQTSMYLCASSSRVPKLSSYEQYFGPGTRLTVT.

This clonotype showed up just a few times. CDR3 bases: TGTGCCAGCAGTTTTGAAAGGGGATCCTACAATGAGCAGTTCTTC. Translation gives CASSFERGSYNEQFF. The chain joins TRBV12-3 or TRBV12-4 to TRBJ2-1, with a tentative D call TRBD1 (5 bases). V dropped 3 bases and J dropped 1 base, with 10 bases sitting between them. The CDR3 is 15 amino acids.

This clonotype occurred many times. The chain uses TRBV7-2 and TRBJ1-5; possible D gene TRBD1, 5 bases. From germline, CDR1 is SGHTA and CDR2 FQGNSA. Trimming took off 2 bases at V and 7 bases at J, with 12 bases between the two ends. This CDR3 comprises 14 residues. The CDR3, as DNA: TGTGCCAGCAGCTTAACGGGCAGGGCACAGCCCCAGCATTTT. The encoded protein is CASSLTGRAQPQHF.

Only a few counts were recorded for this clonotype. The DNA for the CDR3 is TGCAGTGCTAGGGCCCTGGACGGCGCCTCCTACGAGCAGTACTTC. It encodes CSARALDGASYEQYF. The V call is TRBV20-1, the J call TRBJ2-7, with D unclear. The germline gives CDR1 DFQATT, CDR2 SNEGSKA (reference sequence). Trimming left V 3 bases short and J 0 bases short, with 15 bases between. The CDR3 is 15 residues long.

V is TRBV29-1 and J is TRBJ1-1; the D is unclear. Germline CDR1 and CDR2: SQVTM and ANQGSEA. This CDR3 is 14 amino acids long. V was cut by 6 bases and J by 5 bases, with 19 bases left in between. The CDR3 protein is CSVHLNWGDTEAFF. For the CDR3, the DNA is TGCAGCGTCCACCTGAACTGGGGTGATACTGAAGCTTTCTTT.

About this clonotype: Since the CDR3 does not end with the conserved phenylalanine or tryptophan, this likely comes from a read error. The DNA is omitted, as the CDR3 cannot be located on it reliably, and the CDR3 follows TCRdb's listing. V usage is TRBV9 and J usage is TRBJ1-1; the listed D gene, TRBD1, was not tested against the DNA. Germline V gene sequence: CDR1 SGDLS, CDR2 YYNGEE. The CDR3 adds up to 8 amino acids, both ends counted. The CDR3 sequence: CAIRTLGP.

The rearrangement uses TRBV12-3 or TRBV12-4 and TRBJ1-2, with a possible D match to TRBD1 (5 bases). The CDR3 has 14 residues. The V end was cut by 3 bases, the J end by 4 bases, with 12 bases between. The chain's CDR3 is CASSFGQGGYGYTF. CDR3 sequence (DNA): TGTGCCAGCAGTTTTGGTCAGGGTGGCTATGGCTACACCTTC.

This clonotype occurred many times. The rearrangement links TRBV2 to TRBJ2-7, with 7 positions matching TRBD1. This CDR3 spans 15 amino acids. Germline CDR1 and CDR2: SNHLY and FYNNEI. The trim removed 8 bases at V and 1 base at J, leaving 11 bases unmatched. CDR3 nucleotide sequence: TGTGCCAGCTTGCCAGGGGAGACAGGGTCCTACGAGCAGTACTTC. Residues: CASLPGETGSYEQYF.

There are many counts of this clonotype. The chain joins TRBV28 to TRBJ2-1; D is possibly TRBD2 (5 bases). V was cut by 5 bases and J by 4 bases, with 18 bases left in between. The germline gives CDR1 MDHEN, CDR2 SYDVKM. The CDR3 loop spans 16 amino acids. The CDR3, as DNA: TGTGCCAGCAGTCCCTCGGGCTTCTGGACTTACAATGAGCAGTTCTTC. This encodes CASSPSGFWTYNEQFF. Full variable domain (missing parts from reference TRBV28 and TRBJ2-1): DVKVTQSSRYLVKRTGEKVFLECVQDMDHENMFWYRQDPGLGLRLIYFSYDVKMKEKGDIPEGYSVSREKKERFSLILESASTNQTSMYLCASSPSGFWTYNEQFFGPGTRLTVL.

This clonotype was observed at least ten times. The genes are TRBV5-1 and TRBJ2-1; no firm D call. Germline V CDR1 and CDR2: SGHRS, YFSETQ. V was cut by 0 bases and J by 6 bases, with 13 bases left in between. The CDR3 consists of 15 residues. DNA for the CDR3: TGCGCCAGCAGCTTGGGGGTGGTGGATTCCAATGAGCAGTTCTTC. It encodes CASSLGVVDSNEQFF.

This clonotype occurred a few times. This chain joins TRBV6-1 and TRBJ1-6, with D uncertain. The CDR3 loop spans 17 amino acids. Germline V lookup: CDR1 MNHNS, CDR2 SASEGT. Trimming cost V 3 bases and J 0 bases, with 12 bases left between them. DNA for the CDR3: TGTGCCAGCAGTGATATGCCAGGTTACTCCTATAATTCACCCCTCCACTTT. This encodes CASSDMPGYSYNSPLHF.

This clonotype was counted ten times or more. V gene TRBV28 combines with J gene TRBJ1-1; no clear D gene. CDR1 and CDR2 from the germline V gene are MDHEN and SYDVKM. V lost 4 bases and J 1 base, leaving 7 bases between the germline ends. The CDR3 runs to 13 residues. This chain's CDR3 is CASSWVGNTEAFF. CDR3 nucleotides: TGTGCCAGCAGTTGGGTAGGGAACACTGAAGCTTTCTTT.

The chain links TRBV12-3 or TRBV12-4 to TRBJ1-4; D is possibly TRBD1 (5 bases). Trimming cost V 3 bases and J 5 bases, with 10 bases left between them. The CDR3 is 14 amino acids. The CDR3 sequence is CASSFTQGNEKLFF. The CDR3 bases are TGTGCCAGCAGTTTTACCCAGGGCAATGAAAAACTGTTTTTT.

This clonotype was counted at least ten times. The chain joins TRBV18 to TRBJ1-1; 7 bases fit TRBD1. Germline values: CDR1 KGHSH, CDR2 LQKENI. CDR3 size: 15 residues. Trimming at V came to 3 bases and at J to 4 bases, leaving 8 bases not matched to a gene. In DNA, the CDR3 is TGTGCCAGCTCACCCACTGGGGCAGGGGGCACTGAAGCTTTCTTT. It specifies CASSPTGAGGTEAFF.

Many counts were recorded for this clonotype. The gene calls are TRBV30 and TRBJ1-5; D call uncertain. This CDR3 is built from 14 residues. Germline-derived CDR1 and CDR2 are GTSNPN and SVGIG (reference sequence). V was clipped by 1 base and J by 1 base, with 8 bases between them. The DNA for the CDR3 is TGTGCCTGGAGTGGGGCGGGGAGCAATCAGCCCCAGCATTTT. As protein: CAWSGAGSNQPQHF.

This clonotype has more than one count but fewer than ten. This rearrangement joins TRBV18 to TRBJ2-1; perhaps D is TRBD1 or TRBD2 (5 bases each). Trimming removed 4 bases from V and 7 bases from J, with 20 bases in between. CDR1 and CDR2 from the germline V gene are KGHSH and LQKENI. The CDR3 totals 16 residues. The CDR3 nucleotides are TGTGCCAGCTCACTAAATACGTTGGGGACGGTGAATGAGCAGTTCTTC. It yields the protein CASSLNTLGTVNEQFF. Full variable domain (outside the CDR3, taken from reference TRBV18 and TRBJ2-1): NAGVMQNPRHLVRRRGQEARLRCSPMKGHSHVYWYRQLPEEGLKFMVYLQKENIIDESGMPKERFSAEFPKEGPSILRIQQVVRGDSAAYFCASSLNTLGTVNEQFFGPGTRLTVL.

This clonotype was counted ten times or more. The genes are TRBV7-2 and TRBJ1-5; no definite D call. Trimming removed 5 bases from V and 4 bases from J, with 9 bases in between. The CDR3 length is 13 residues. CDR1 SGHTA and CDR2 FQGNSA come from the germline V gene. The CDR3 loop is CASSADKNQPQHF. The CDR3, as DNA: TGTGCCAGCAGCGCTGACAAGAATCAGCCCCAGCATTTT.

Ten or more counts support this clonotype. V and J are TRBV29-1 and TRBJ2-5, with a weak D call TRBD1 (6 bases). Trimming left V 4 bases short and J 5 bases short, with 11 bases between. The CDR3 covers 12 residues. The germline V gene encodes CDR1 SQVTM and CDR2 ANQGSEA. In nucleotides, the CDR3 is TGCAGCGTTGGCGTACAGGGTGAGACCCAGTACTTC. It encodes CSVGVQGETQYF.

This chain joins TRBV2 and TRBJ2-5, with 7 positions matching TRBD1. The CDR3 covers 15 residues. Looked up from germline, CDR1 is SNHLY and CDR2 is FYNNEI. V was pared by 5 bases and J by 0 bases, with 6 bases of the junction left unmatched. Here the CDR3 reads CASSTDRVYQETQYF. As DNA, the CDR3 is TGTGCCAGCAGTACAGACAGGGTGTACCAAGAGACCCAGTACTTC.

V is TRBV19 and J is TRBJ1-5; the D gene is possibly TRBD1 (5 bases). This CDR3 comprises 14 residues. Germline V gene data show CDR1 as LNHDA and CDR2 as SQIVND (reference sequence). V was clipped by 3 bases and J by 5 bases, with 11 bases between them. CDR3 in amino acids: CASSISRGDQPQHF. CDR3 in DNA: TGTGCCAGTAGTATTTCGAGGGGAGATCAGCCCCAGCATTTT.